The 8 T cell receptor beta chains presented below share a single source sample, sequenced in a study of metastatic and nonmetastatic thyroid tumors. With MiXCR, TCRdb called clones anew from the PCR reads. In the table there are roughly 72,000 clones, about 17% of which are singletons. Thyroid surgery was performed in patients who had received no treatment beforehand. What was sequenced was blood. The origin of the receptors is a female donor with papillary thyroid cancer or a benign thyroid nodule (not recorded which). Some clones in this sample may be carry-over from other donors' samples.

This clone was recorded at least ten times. The CDR3 coding sequence is TGCGCCAGCGGGCAGAGGGGAGGGGCTGAAGCTTTCTTT. Translated: CASGQRGGAEAFF. This chain joins TRBV4-1 and TRBJ1-1, with TRBD1 as a possible D gene (5 bases). CDR3 length: 13 amino acids. Looked up from germline, CDR1 is MGHRA and CDR2 is YSYEKL. Trimming stripped 8 bases from V and 6 bases from J, with 16 bases between.

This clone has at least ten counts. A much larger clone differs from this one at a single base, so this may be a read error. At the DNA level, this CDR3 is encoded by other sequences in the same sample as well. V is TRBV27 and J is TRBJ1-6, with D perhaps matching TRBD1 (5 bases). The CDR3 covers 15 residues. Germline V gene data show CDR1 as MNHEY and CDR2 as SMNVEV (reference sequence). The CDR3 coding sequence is TGTGCCAGCAGTCCTAACCTTGGGGGGGGTTCACCCCTCCATTTT. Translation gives CASSPNLGGGSPLHF.

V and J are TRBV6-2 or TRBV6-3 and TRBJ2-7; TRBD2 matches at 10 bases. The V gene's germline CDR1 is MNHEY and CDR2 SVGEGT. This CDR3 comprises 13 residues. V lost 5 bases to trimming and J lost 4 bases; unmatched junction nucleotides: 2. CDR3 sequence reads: CASSRAGGYEQYF. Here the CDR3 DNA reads TGTGCCAGCAGTCGAGCGGGAGGGTACGAGCAGTACTTC.

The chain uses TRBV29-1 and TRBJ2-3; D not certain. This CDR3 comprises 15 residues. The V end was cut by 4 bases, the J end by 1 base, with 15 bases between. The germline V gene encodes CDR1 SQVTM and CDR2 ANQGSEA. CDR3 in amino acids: CSVALAERRTDTQYF. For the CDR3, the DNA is TGCAGCGTTGCGCTCGCAGAGAGGCGCACAGATACGCAGTATTTT.

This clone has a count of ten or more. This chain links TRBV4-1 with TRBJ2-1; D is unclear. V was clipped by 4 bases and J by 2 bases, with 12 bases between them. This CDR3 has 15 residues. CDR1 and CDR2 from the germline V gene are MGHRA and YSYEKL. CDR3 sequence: CASSPAVLTYNEQFF. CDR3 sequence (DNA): TGCGCCAGCAGCCCAGCCGTATTGACCTACAATGAGCAGTTCTTC.

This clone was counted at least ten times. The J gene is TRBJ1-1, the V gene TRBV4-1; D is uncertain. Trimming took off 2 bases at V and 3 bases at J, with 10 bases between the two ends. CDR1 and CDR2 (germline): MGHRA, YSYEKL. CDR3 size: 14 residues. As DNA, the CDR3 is TGCGCCAGCAGCCAACCCACCCGGGACACTGAAGCTTTCTTT. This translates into CASSQPTRDTEAFF.

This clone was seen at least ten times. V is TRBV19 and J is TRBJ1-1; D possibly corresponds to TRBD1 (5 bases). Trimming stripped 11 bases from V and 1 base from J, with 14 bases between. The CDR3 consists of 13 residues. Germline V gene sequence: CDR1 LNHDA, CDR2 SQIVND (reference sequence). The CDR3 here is CAAAQQANTEAFF. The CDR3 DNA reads TGTGCCGCCGCGCAACAGGCGAACACTGAAGCTTTCTTT. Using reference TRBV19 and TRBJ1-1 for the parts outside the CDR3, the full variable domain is DGGITQSPKYLFRKEGQNVTLSCEQNLNHDAMYWYRQDPGQGLRLIYYSQIVNDFQKGDIAEGYSVSREKKESFPLTVTSAQKNPTAFYLCAAAQQANTEAFFGQGTRLTVV.

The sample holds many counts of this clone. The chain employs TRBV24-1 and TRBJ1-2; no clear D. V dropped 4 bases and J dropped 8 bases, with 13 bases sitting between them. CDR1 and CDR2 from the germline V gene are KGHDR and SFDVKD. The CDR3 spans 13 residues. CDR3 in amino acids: CATSDNYLRGYTF. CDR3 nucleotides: TGTGCCACCAGTGACAATTATCTCCGGGGCTACACCTTC.